This is a list of T cell receptor beta chains from one sample in a study of lymphopenia after photon versus proton radiotherapy. Assay: immunoSEQ multiplex PCR; the TCRdb copy retains only in-frame clones and omits some. The sample records around 160,000 clones, about nine tenths being singletons. The material was peripheral blood, obtained from a patient treated with photon-based radiotherapy. Receptors originate from a man aged 45-60 years with gastric cancer. Both conserved end residues are part of each CDR3. The order of the fields is D gene, clone size, J gene, V gene, CDR3 protein, CDR3 DNA. D genes are given only for firm matches. Clone size, where shown, is once, few, many, or a class for clones that have expanded.

. . TRBJ2-3 TRBV19 CASTSRRGSTDTQYF TGTGCCAGTACGTCGAGGCGGGGCAGCACAGATACGCAGTATTTT
. . TRBJ1-1 TRBV18 CASSPSRYTEAFF TGTGCCAGCTCACCATCACGATACACTGAAGCTTTCTTT
. . TRBJ2-7 TRBV11-3 CASSLNPGTHYEQYF TGTGCCAGCAGCCTAAACCCCGGGACACACTACGAGCAGTACTTC
TRBD1 . TRBJ1-2 TRBV19 CASSIAGTGIYGYTF TGTGCCAGTAGTATAGCGGGGACAGGGATCTATGGCTACACCTTC
TRBD1 . TRBJ1-3 TRBV5-4 CASSLAGGFGNTIYF TGTGCCAGCAGCTTGGCAGGGGGCTTTGGAAACACCATATATTTT
. once TRBJ2-6 TRBV2 CASHGSSGANVLTF TGTGCCAGCCACGGGTCTTCTGGGGCCAACGTCCTGACTTTC
TRBD2 few TRBJ2-1 TRBV11-2 CASHHSGGSYNEQFF TGTGCCAGCCACCACAGCGGGGGCTCCTACAATGAGCAGTTCTTC
. . TRBJ1-4 TRBV5-4 CASSRLQGSNEKLFF TGTGCCAGCAGCCGCTTACAGGGCTCAAATGAAAAACTGTTTTTT
. . TRBJ1-1 TRBV13 CASSLRGGKENTEAFF TGTGCCAGCAGCTTACGGGGGGGAAAGGAGAACACTGAAGCTTTCTTT
TRBD2 once TRBJ2-7 TRBV4-2 CASSQESSGRGRPEQYF TGTGCCAGCAGCCAAGAGAGTAGCGGGAGGGGAAGACCCGAGCAGTACTTC
. . TRBJ1-1 TRBV7-2 CASSLGLGRFMNTEAFF TGTGCCAGCAGCTTAGGGTTGGGCCGTTTCATGAACACTGAAGCTTTCTTT
. . TRBJ2-7 TRBV30 CACPRPGRPYEQYF TGTGCCTGTCCACGTCCGGGGAGGCCCTACGAGCAGTACTTC
. . TRBJ2-7 TRBV20-1 CSAREGYEQYF TGCAGTGCTAGAGAGGGCTACGAGCAGTACTTC
. . TRBJ1-1 TRBV20-1 CSASPGTEAFF TGCAGTGCTAGCCCGGGGACTGAAGCTTTCTTT
. once TRBJ2-7 TRBV10-3 CASGGAGTGFRGYTGEQYF TGTGCCTCCGGAGGGGCGGGGACTGGTTTTCGTGGGTATACGGGCGAGCAGTACTTC
TRBD1 . TRBJ2-7 TRBV7-2 CASSLVGDRADEQYF TGTGCCAGCAGCTTAGTCGGGGACAGGGCGGACGAGCAGTACTTC
. once TRBJ2-7 TRBV15 CATSRAGPYEQYF TGTGCCACCAGCAGAGCGGGGCCCTACGAGCAGTACTTC
TRBD2 . TRBJ2-7 TRBV11-2 CASSVVGGSPDEQYF TGTGCCAGCAGCGTAGTAGGCGGGAGTCCCGACGAGCAGTACTTC
TRBD1 once TRBJ2-7 TRBV2 CASSERDSLSYEQYF TGTGCCAGCAGTGAAAGGGACAGCCTATCCTACGAGCAGTACTTC
TRBD1 . TRBJ1-5 TRBV7-8 CASSFLDRGSNQPQHF TGTGCCAGCAGCTTCCTAGACAGGGGAAGCAATCAGCCCCAGCATTTT
TRBD2 . TRBJ2-1 TRBV4-1 CASSQGLAGGQSSSYNEQFF TGCGCCAGCAGCCAAGGACTAGCGGGAGGTCAAAGCAGCTCCTACAATGAGCAGTTCTTC
. . TRBJ2-7 TRBV5-8 CASSLAGTLYEQYF TGTGCCAGCAGCTTGGCCGGGACTCTCTACGAGCAGTACTTC
. . TRBJ2-7 TRBV11-2 CASSGTSPSYEQYF TGTGCCAGCAGCGGGACATCACCCTCCTACGAGCAGTACTTC
. once TRBJ1-1 TRBV27 CASSLGQRSNTEAFF TGTGCCAGCAGTTTAGGGCAGCGGTCAAACACTGAAGCTTTCTTT
TRBD1 few TRBJ1-5 TRBV5-6 CASSGGQGGNQPQHF TGTGCCAGCAGCGGCGGACAGGGAGGTAATCAGCCCCAGCATTTT
. . TRBJ2-3 TRBV7-6 CASSPSTDTQYF TGTGCCAGCAGCCCCAGCACAGATACGCAGTATTTT
TRBD2 . TRBJ2-7 TRBV11-2 CASSLGTSGYEQYF TGTGCCAGCAGCTTAGGGACTAGCGGTTACGAGCAGTACTTC
. . TRBJ2-2 TRBV5-1 CASSLRELHTGELFF TGCGCCAGCAGCTTGAGGGAACTACACACCGGGGAGCTGTTTTTT
. once TRBJ1-5 TRBV5-1 CASSLSQGTEPQHF TGCGCCAGCAGCTTGTCGCAGGGTACGGAGCCCCAGCATTTT
. . TRBJ2-1 TRBV4-1 CASSPRAIVDGNNEQFF TGCGCCAGCAGCCCTCGTGCAATAGTGGATGGAAACAATGAGCAGTTCTTC
TRBD2 . TRBJ2-7 TRBV5-5 CASSVGLAGYEQYF TGTGCCAGCAGCGTCGGACTAGCAGGTTACGAGCAGTACTTC